This record concerns one TCR beta chain sequence. The entry originates in a study of blood T cell repertoires in COVID-19. Study at large: COVID-19 samples collected from the United States, Italy and Spain covered acute and convalescent phases. The analysed material was cDNA or gDNA that came from T cells, B-cell-depleted T cells, or PBMCs.

The CDR3 is made up of 15 amino acids. Germline values: CDR1 SGHTA, CDR2 FQGTGA. V trimming: 5 bases; J trimming: 5 bases; junction bases outside the gene matches: 5. In the source study's methods: Amplification with reference gene primers provided the estimates of nucleated cell counts. The method was immunoSEQ multiplex PCR; TCRdb's version includes in-frame clones alone and lacks a portion of them. The V and J calls and clone size were taken over from that table, and D and trimming were inferred from the DNA. The sample shows 150,000 to 180,000 clones, over 60% of them seen only once. The sequence was collected from an elderly man with acute or convalescent COVID-19. Source material: peripheral blood. This sequence joins TRBV7-3 and TRBJ2-3, with TRBD1 identical over 12 bases. CDR3 amino acids: CASSDGTGGKDTQYF. The CDR3 coding sequence is TGTGCCAGCAGCGACGGGACAGGGGGCAAAGATACGCAGTATTTT.